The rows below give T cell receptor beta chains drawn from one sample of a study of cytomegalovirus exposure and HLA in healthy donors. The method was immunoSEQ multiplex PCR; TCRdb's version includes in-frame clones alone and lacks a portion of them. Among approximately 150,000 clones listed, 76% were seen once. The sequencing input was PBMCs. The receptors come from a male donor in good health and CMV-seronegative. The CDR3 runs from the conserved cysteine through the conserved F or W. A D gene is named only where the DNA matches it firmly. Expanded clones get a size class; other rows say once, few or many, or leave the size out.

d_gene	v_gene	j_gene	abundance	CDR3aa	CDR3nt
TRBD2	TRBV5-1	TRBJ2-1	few	CASSSGLAGSTYNEQFF	TGCGCCAGCAGCTCCGGACTAGCGGGTTCTACCTACAATGAGCAGTTCTTC
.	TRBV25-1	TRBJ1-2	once	CASTPFGGGNYGYTF	TGTGCCAGCACCCCATTCGGGGGGGGAAACTATGGCTACACCTTC
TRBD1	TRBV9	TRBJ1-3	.	CASSVEGTGHSGNTIYF	TGTGCCAGCAGCGTAGAGGGGACAGGACACTCTGGAAACACCATATATTTT
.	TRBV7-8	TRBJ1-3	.	CASSLRRGRTGGNTIYF	TGTGCCAGCAGCCTTCGGCGGGGCCGAACCGGTGGAAACACCATATATTTT
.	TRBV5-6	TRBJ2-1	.	CASSFVRGEQFF	TGTGCCAGCAGCTTTGTGCGGGGTGAGCAGTTCTTC
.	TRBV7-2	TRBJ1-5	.	CASSFNGHQPQHF	TGTGCCAGCAGCTTCAACGGTCATCAGCCCCAGCATTTT
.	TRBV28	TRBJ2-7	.	CASSLVLDLGRSSYEQYF	TGTGCCAGCAGTTTAGTTTTGGACCTGGGGCGGAGCTCCTACGAGCAGTACTTC
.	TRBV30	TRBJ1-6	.	CAWSPLQGNNSPLHF	TGTGCCTGGAGTCCGCTTCAGGGGAATAATTCACCCCTCCACTTT
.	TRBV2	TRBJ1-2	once	CASSIQAAGYGYTF	TGTGCCAGCAGTATACAGGCCGCTGGCTATGGCTACACCTTC
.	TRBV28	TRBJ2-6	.	CASSLGSGSSGANVLTF	TGTGCCAGCAGTTTAGGGTCGGGTAGCTCTGGGGCCAACGTCCTGACTTTC
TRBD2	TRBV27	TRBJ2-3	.	CASRGLAGTDTQYF	TGTGCCAGCAGAGGACTAGCGGGAACAGATACGCAGTATTTT